This T cell receptor (beta chain) was identified in a study of CD8+ T cells in alopecia areata. Between the trimmed V and J ends, which lost 6 bases and 5 bases, there was a span of 10 bases. Germline assignment: CDR1 SGHAT and CDR2 FQNNGV. The CDR3 length is 12 residues. It was cDNA, reverse transcribed from extracted RNA, that served as the sequencing template. Here immunoSEQ multiplex PCR was the method, and the copy in TCRdb shows in-frame clones only, minus some. The sample has fewer than 200,000 clones, less than 70% seen once; the top ten hold approximately 15%. The treatment was: oral pan-JAK inhibitor, 5-10 mg twice daily.

The sequence derives from a human donor with alopecia areata. The chain couples TRBV11-2 to TRBJ1-1, with D perhaps matching TRBD1 (5 bases). The material was CD4+ T cells sorted from blood, obtained at week 24, from a patient treated with tofacitinib. The CDR3 DNA reads TGTGCCAGCAGGAATTACAGGACTGAAGCTTTCTTT. Its translation is CASRNYRTEAFF.